This T cell receptor (beta chain) came from a study of cytomegalovirus exposure and HLA in healthy donors. Study findings and constraints: Among the sequence variants, a highly shared cluster was likely an artifact of sequencing. Most TCR sequences were seen very rarely across donors, but some public TCRs occurred in many. Later work found that TCR association rates differed between HLA loci; DRB1 had the most and HLA-C the fewest.

Trimming pared 4 bases from V and 4 bases from J, leaving 8 bases between. CDR3 length: 12 amino acids. Germline values: CDR1 GTSNPN, CDR2 SVGIG (reference sequence). In the PCR, 60 Vbeta and 13 Jbeta primers were used. Data came from immunoSEQ multiplex PCR; TCRdb stores just in-frame clones and leaves some out. The table lists roughly 290,000 clones, about 80% of them singletons. Of note for this clone: Its antigen is as yet unknown.

This chain uses TRBV30 with TRBJ1-3; TRBD1 is a possible D gene (6 bases). The sequence derives from a girl aged 2 to 9 in good health and CMV-seronegative. Material: PBMCs. The CDR3 DNA reads as TGTGCCTGGACCCAGGGGGGAAACACCATATATTTT. This sequence encodes CAWTQGGNTIYF.